The rows below give T cell receptor beta chains drawn from one sample of a study of CD8+CD57+ T cells in acquired aplastic anemia. MiXCR was run by TCRdb on the reads, yielding one entry per CDR3 protein. The sample lists under 500,000 distinct CDR3 sequences; 25% to 40% were seen once. Specimen: sorted CD4+, CD8+, or CD8+CD57+ T cells (not recorded which) from PBMCs. The receptor source for this set is a human donor with aplastic anemia. Both conserved end residues are part of each CDR3. Clone size appears in some rows only: once, few, many, or a class for an expanded clone.

v_gene,abundance,j_gene,CDR3aa
TRBV7-2,few,TRBJ2-1,CASSEITGEQFF
TRBV7-6,many,TRBJ2-5,CASSSRTHRPQETQYF
TRBV11-2,-,TRBJ2-7,CASSSSGLGTYEQYF
TRBV6-5,-,TRBJ2-3,CASSYRGLAGDTQYF
TRBV6-1,many,TRBJ2-7,CASSIVLGGEQYF
TRBV6-1,-,TRBJ1-1,CASSETNWAFF
TRBV20-1,-,TRBJ2-1,CSAQIRPGTKQFF
TRBV2,-,TRBJ2-7,CASSLVLGAGEQYF
TRBV13,-,TRBJ2-6,CASSRGQGAGANVLTF
TRBV2,-,TRBJ2-7,CASSYEDSYEQYF
TRBV6-4,-,TRBJ1-2,CASSDRTGNGHTF
TRBV5-1,many,TRBJ1-1,CASSSTINTEAFF
TRBV14,many,TRBJ2-7,CASSQEGEDEQYF
TRBV13,-,TRBJ2-5,CASSLPWAGEQETQYF
TRBV20-1,many,TRBJ2-7,CSARDEVAYEQYF
TRBV5-1,-,TRBJ1-1,CASSLDRVGTEAFF